What follows describes a single T cell receptor beta chain. An end of the junction differs from the germline gene, which may be a read error. The data were obtained in a study of CD8+CD57+ T cells in acquired aplastic anemia. At the level of the study: Recorded DNA amounts for sorted CD4+ and CD8+ cells had an average of about 3.5 ug.

Only patients with CD8+CD57+ cell expansion on flow cytometry were chosen for sequencing. This CDR3 comprises 16 residues. Germline CDR1 SGHRS, CDR2 YFSETQ. Genomic DNA was employed as the template in profiling TCR beta VDJ and CDR3. MiXCR, applied by TCRdb to the reads, yields one record per CDR3 protein. This table has some 200,000 distinct CDR3 sequences, less than 60% appearing once. The TCR comes from a human donor with aplastic anemia. V gene TRBV5-1 combines with J gene TRBJ2-2, with 11 bases aligning to TRBD2. Material for sequencing was sorted CD4+, CD8+, or CD8+CD57+ T cells (not recorded which) from PBMCs. CDR3 sequence: CASSSRTSGGTGELFF. DNA of the CDR3: TGTGCCAGCAGCTCCCGTACTAGCGGGGGCACCGGGGAGCTGTTTTTT.